The 11 T cell receptor beta chains below come from one sample, sequenced in a study of T-cell memory formation after mild COVID-19. A single record per CDR3 protein comes from TCRdb applying MiXCR to the 5' RACE reads. This sample has 190,000 or so distinct CDR3 sequences; about 10% occur once, and the top ten carry approximately 3%. The source material was PBMCs or a T cell subset sorted from them (not recorded which). The receptors here all came from a man aged 18 to 35 who had mild COVID-19 (a few samples of this study predate the infection). Cell type and time point are not known.

The CDR3 loop is CASSPGGGQGNSPLHF. Here the CDR3 DNA reads TGTGCCAGCTCTCCTGGTGGAGGACAGGGCAATTCACCCCTCCACTTT. The V gene is TRBV7-2, the J gene TRBJ1-6, with 8 positions matching TRBD1. The trim removed 8 bases at V and 7 bases at J, leaving 13 bases unmatched. The CDR3 extends over 16 amino acids. The germline V gene has CDR1 SGHTA and CDR2 FQGNSA.

This chain uses TRBV28 with TRBJ2-7; D gene unclear. The CDR3 is 12 amino acids. Trimming took off 2 bases at V and 3 bases at J, with 5 bases between the two ends. Germline lookup yields CDR1 MDHEN and CDR2 SYDVKM. The CDR3 DNA sequence: TGTGCCAGCAGTTTAGGGAACTACGAGCAGTACTTC. Protein product: CASSLGNYEQYF.

The chain links TRBV7-9 to TRBJ1-6; D unresolved. CDR1 is SEHNR and CDR2 is FQNEAQ in the germline V gene (reference sequence). The CDR3 totals 14 residues. The V end lost 1 base, the J end lost 9 bases, and 10 bases lay between the germline ends. The CDR3 here is CASSLDLGPSPLHF. The DNA for the CDR3 is TGTGCCAGCAGCTTAGATTTGGGCCCTTCACCCCTCCACTTT.

V and J are TRBV5-1 and TRBJ1-1; D call uncertain. This CDR3 has 15 amino acids. CDR1 SGHRS and CDR2 YFSETQ come from the germline V gene. V shed 0 bases and J shed 0 bases, with 9 bases lying between them. The CDR3 region is CASSLVGPMNTEAFF. The DNA of the CDR3 is TGCGCCAGCAGCTTGGTAGGACCTATGAACACTGAAGCTTTCTTT.

The chain employs TRBV5-1 and TRBJ1-2; 7 positions agree with TRBD1. Germline-derived CDR1 and CDR2 are SGHRS and YFSETQ. This CDR3 is built from 15 residues. Unmatched junction bases numbered 7, after V lost 2 bases and J lost 3 bases. The CDR3 here is CASSFGGQADYGYTF. The CDR3 DNA sequence: TGCGCCAGCAGCTTCGGTGGACAGGCAGACTATGGCTACACCTTC. The whole variable domain, remainder taken from reference TRBV5-1 and TRBJ1-2, is KAGVTQTPRYLIKTRGQQVTLSCSPISGHRSVSWYQQTPGQGLQFLFEYFSETQRNKGNFPGRFSGRQFSNSRSEMNVSTLELGDSALYLCASSFGGQADYGYTFGSGTRLTVV.

In its sample, this clonotype was seen a few times. The gene calls are TRBV4-2 and TRBJ2-3; D perhaps matches TRBD1 (5 bases). Trimming pared 4 bases from V and 2 bases from J, leaving 7 bases between. The germline V gene has CDR1 LGHNA and CDR2 YNFKEQ. The CDR3 is 13 amino acids. CDR3 region: CASSRGHTDTQYF. In DNA form, the CDR3 reads TGTGCCAGCAGCCGCGGACACACAGATACGCAGTATTTT.

The rearrangement links TRBV5-1 to TRBJ1-5; TRBD1 is a possible D gene (6 bases). This CDR3 is built from 14 residues. The germline V gene encodes CDR1 SGHRS and CDR2 YFSETQ. V lost 2 bases to trimming and J lost 7 bases, with 13 bases between them. This chain's CDR3 is CASSLTGFDQPQHF. The CDR3 coding sequence is TGCGCCAGCAGCTTAACAGGGTTCGACCAGCCCCAGCATTTT.

V is TRBV7-7 and J is TRBJ2-7; possibly TRBD1 or TRBD2 for D (5 bases each). With 0 bases removed from V and 5 bases from J, the gap between germline ends came to 11 bases. Per germline, CDR1 SSHAT and CDR2 FNYEAQ (reference sequence). The CDR3 has 14 residues. CDR3 amino acids: CASSLAGRENEQYF. In nucleotides, the CDR3 is TGTGCCAGCAGCTTAGCCGGCAGGGAGAACGAGCAGTACTTC.

J is TRBJ1-1 and V is TRBV5-1; 11 bases agree with TRBD1. The CDR3 is made up of 15 amino acids. After removal of 4 bases from V and 7 bases from J, the junction contained 9 bases not matched to a gene. Germline V gene lookup returns CDR1 SGHRS and CDR2 YFSETQ. The chain's CDR3 is CASSTLGQGAGEAFF. The CDR3 DNA sequence: TGCGCCAGCAGCACGCTCGGACAGGGGGCTGGTGAAGCTTTCTTT.

In this sample, this clonotype turned up a few times. V usage is TRBV7-3 and J usage is TRBJ2-5; a weak D match, TRBD2 (5 bases). The CDR3 covers 14 residues. Germline V lookup: CDR1 SGHTA, CDR2 FQGTGA. V lost 4 bases and J lost 13, with 22 bases in between. CDR3 region: CASSSRLILGKGYF. CDR3 in DNA: TGTGCCAGCAGCTCGCGACTGATACTAGGAAAGGGGTACTTC.

The gene calls are TRBV7-9 and TRBJ2-1; D might be TRBD1 (5 bases). The germline V gene encodes CDR1 SEHNR and CDR2 FQNEAQ (reference sequence). The V and J ends lost 3 bases and 5 bases respectively, with 8 bases between them. The CDR3 is 13 residues long. CDR3 in DNA: TGTGCCAGCAGCTTGGACATAAACAATGAGCAGTTCTTC. Translation: CASSLDINNEQFF. Supplemented by reference TRBV7-9 and TRBJ2-1, the full variable domain reads DTGVSQNPRHKITKRGQNVTFRCDPISEHNRLYWYRQTLGQGPEFLTYFQNEAQLEKSRLLSDRFSAERPKGSFSTLEIQRTEQGDSAMYLCASSLDINNEQFFGPGTRLTVL.